This T cell receptor (beta chain) was identified in a study of cytomegalovirus exposure and HLA in healthy donors. It was with 60 Vbeta and 13 Jbeta primers that the PCR ran. Repertoires were generated with immunoSEQ multiplex PCR, while TCRdb's copy carries only in-frame clones and drops some. This table has roughly 150,000 clones, 80% appearing once. The CDR3 totals 19 residues. V gave up 5 bases and J gave up 0 bases; unmatched junction bases: 11. Germline V gene lookup returns CDR1 SGHAT and CDR2 FQDESV (reference sequence). As regards this clone: The antigen remains unidentified.

General study findings and limits: Later analysis associated a missense DCLRE1C variant with TCR beta V- and J-gene trimming.

The sequence came from a man aged 25 to 45 in good health and CMV-seronegative. The chain carries TRBV11-1 and TRBJ2-1; 12 bases align to TRBD1. The source material was PBMCs. CDR3 DNA: TGTGCCAGCAGCCTCGGGACAGGGGGCCTCCAGAGCTCCTACAATGAGCAGTTCTTC. Translating gives CASSLGTGGLQSSYNEQFF.